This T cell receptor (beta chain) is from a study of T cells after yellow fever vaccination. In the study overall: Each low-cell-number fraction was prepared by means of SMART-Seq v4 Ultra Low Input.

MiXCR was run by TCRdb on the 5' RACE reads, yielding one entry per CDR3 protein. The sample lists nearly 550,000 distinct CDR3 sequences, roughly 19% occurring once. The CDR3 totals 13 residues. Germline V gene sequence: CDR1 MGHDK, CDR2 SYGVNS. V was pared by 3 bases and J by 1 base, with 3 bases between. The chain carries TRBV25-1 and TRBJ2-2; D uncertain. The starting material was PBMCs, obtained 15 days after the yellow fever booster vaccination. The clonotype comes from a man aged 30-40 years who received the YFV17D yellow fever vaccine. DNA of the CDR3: TGTGCCAGCAGTGACAAGAACACCGGGGAGCTGTTTTTT. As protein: CASSDKNTGELFF.